This T cell receptor (beta chain) was found in a study of blood T cell repertoires in COVID-19. Per the original methods: The assay estimated nucleated cells by amplifying reference gene primers. TCRdb's copy holds only in-frame clones and misses some; the assay was immunoSEQ multiplex PCR. The V and J calls and clone size come from that table; D and trimming were worked out from the DNA. The sample lists approximately 240,000 clones, roughly 84% occurring once. Trimming shortened V by 3 bases and J by 8 bases, and 16 bases separated the two germline ends. The CDR3 runs to 15 residues. From germline, CDR1 is ENHRY and CDR2 SYGVKD.

Sequenced: peripheral blood. The chain employs TRBV10-3 and TRBJ1-4; no definite D call. This TCR derives from a woman in her forties who had recovered from COVID-19. CDR3 nucleotides: TGTGCCATCAGTGATACAGTTGGTAGTAAGGAAAAACTGTTTTTT. Protein: CAISDTVGSKEKLFF.